The rows below give T cell receptor beta chains drawn from one sample of a study of control samples from healthy donors and cancer patients. Assay: immunoSEQ multiplex PCR; the TCRdb copy retains only in-frame clones and omits some. The sample has over 85,000 clones, about 91% seen once; the top ten hold less than 2.5%. Sequences were obtained from blood. All receptors come from a young woman in good health. Both conserved end residues are part of each CDR3. A D gene is named only where the DNA matches it firmly. Size is omitted from some rows. Given values are once, few, many or a class for expanded clones.

v_call	j_call	d_call	clone_size	cdr3_aa	cdr3_nt
TRBV28	TRBJ2-5	-	-	CASSLTRWETQYF	TGTGCCAGCAGTCTGACTAGGTGGGAGACCCAGTACTTC
TRBV19	TRBJ1-2	-	-	CASSIATGQTIEYGYTF	TGTGCCAGTAGTATAGCAACCGGACAGACCATAGAATATGGCTACACCTTC
TRBV27	TRBJ2-7	TRBD2	-	CASSPGLAGGVGQYF	TGTGCCAGCAGTCCCGGACTAGCGGGGGGGGTGGGGCAGTACTTC
TRBV19	TRBJ2-1	-	-	CASSEISGVSYNEQFF	TGTGCCAGTAGTGAAATTAGCGGTGTCTCCTACAATGAGCAGTTCTTC
TRBV19	TRBJ1-5	-	-	CASYRGAGQPQHF	TGTGCCAGTTATCGAGGGGCAGGTCAGCCCCAGCATTTT
TRBV3-1/TRBV3-2	TRBJ2-1	-	-	CASSQDRKPRNEQFF	TGTGCCAGCAGCCAAGATAGGAAACCGCGCAATGAGCAGTTCTTC
TRBV19	TRBJ2-5	TRBD1	-	CASSIAKMTGGETQYF	TGTGCCAGTAGTATAGCGAAAATGACAGGGGGAGAGACCCAGTACTTC
TRBV11-3	TRBJ2-1	-	once	CASSSRGTTPEQFF	TGTGCCAGCAGCTCCCGCGGGACGACGCCCGAGCAGTTCTTC
TRBV30	TRBJ2-3	-	-	CAWSVRRVDTQYF	TGTGCCTGGAGTGTACGCAGGGTAGATACGCAGTATTTT
TRBV19	TRBJ1-1	-	-	CASSIPTPRGSEAFF	TGTGCCAGTAGTATACCGACACCCCGGGGAAGTGAAGCTTTCTTT
TRBV6-2/TRBV6-3	TRBJ1-2	-	-	CASSSYISSNYGYTF	TGTGCCAGCAGTTCCTACATCAGTTCTAACTATGGCTACACCTTC
TRBV7-2	TRBJ1-1	-	-	CASSLPPIQGSEAFF	TGTGCCAGCAGCTTACCCCCCATACAGGGATCTGAAGCTTTCTTT
TRBV5-1	TRBJ2-2	TRBD1	-	CASSFGTGTGELFF	TGCGCCAGCAGCTTTGGGACAGGGACCGGGGAGCTGTTTTTT
TRBV5-1	TRBJ1-2	-	once	CASSLDPGIPDYTF	TGCGCCAGCAGCTTGGATCCAGGCATCCCGGACTACACCTTC
TRBV7-9	TRBJ1-4	-	-	CASSLAATNEKLFF	TGTGCCAGCAGCTTAGCAGCAACTAATGAAAAACTGTTTTTT
TRBV27	TRBJ2-7	TRBD1	-	CASRTRDRSYEQYF	TGTGCCAGCAGAACCCGGGACAGGTCCTACGAGCAGTACTTC
TRBV12-2	TRBJ1-2	-	-	CASRSEGAFYGYTF	TGTGCAAGTCGCTCTGAGGGGGCATTCTATGGCTACACCTTC
TRBV12-3/TRBV12-4	TRBJ2-7	-	-	CASSRGAAYEQYF	TGTGCCAGCAGCCGCGGGGCTGCCTACGAGCAGTACTTC
TRBV5-8	TRBJ1-1	TRBD1	-	CASSQEFGTGWTEAFF	TGTGCCAGCAGCCAGGAATTTGGGACAGGGTGGACTGAAGCTTTCTTT
TRBV30	TRBJ2-3	-	-	CAWASGADTQYF	TGTGCCTGGGCTTCTGGGGCAGATACGCAGTATTTT
TRBV14	TRBJ2-7	TRBD1	-	CASSHDGQGLYEQYF	TGTGCCAGCAGCCACGACGGACAGGGGCTCTACGAGCAGTACTTC
TRBV19	TRBJ2-7	-	-	CASSISGTGLYEQYF	TGTGCCAGTAGTATATCGGGCACAGGATTATACGAGCAGTACTTC
TRBV21-1	TRBJ1-6	-	-	CASSAQTSSPLHF	TGTGCCAGCAGCGCCCAGACCAGTTCACCCCTCCACTTT
TRBV9	TRBJ1-2	-	-	CASSSLRYDYTF	TGTGCCAGCAGCAGTCTTCGCTATGACTACACCTTC
TRBV11-3	TRBJ2-4	TRBD2	-	CASSPLLTSESKNIQYF	TGTGCCAGCAGCCCCCTTTTGACTAGCGAATCCAAAAACATTCAGTACTTC
TRBV6-5	TRBJ1-4	TRBD1	-	CASRAGGNEKLFF	TGTGCCAGCAGGGCAGGGGGGAATGAAAAACTGTTTTTT
TRBV24-1	TRBJ2-1	TRBD2	-	CATRASGSRGEQFF	TGTGCCACCAGGGCTAGCGGGAGTCGGGGCGAGCAGTTCTTC
TRBV11-2	TRBJ1-3	-	-	CASSLVADLGNTIYF	TGTGCCAGCAGCTTAGTCGCGGACCTTGGAAACACCATATATTTT
TRBV11-2	TRBJ2-3	-	-	CASSVDRTGTDTQYF	TGTGCCAGCAGCGTCGACAGAACAGGCACAGATACGCAGTATTTT
TRBV12-3/TRBV12-4	TRBJ1-1	TRBD1	-	CASSRTGEAFF	TGTGCCAGCAGTCGGACAGGGGAAGCTTTCTTT
TRBV4-1	TRBJ1-5	-	-	CASSQVALGQPQHF	TGCGCCAGCAGCCAAGTTGCGTTGGGGCAGCCCCAGCATTTT
TRBV9	TRBJ2-3	TRBD2	-	CASSVGLAGGADTQYF	TGTGCCAGCAGCGTAGGGCTAGCGGGGGGCGCAGATACGCAGTATTTT
TRBV19	TRBJ1-1	-	-	CASSTERAGAEAFF	TGTGCCAGTAGTACAGAGAGGGCCGGAGCTGAAGCTTTCTTT
TRBV6-4	TRBJ1-2	-	-	CASSDSWGADGYTF	TGTGCCAGCAGTGACTCCTGGGGTGCAGATGGCTACACCTTC
TRBV5-4	TRBJ1-4	-	-	CASSSARGDYEKLFF	TGTGCCAGCAGTTCTGCGCGCGGGGACTATGAAAAACTGTTTTTT
TRBV2	TRBJ2-7	-	-	CASSIDRYEQYF	TGTGCCAGCAGCATAGACAGGTACGAGCAGTACTTC
TRBV5-1	TRBJ2-7	-	-	CASSLSGDIYEQYF	TGCGCCAGCAGCTTGTCAGGGGACATCTACGAGCAGTACTTC
TRBV24-1	TRBJ2-3	-	-	CATSDLWGTDTQYF	TGTGCCACCAGTGATTTGTGGGGGACAGATACGCAGTATTTT
TRBV4-3	TRBJ2-3	-	-	CASSQDPFGMGETCF	TGCGCCAGCAGCCAAGATCCCTTTGGTATGGGGGAGACGTGTTTT
TRBV7-9	TRBJ2-1	TRBD1	-	CASSPGQGQGYNEQFF	TGTGCCAGCAGCCCCGGACAGGGTCAGGGTTACAATGAGCAGTTCTTC
TRBV28	TRBJ1-2	-	-	CASRPGGTDYGYTF	TGTGCCAGCAGACCCGGGGGGACGGACTATGGCTACACCTTC
TRBV3-1/TRBV3-2	TRBJ2-1	-	-	CASTLRGREDNEQFF	TGTGCCAGCACCCTTAGGGGGCGGGAGGACAATGAGCAGTTCTTC